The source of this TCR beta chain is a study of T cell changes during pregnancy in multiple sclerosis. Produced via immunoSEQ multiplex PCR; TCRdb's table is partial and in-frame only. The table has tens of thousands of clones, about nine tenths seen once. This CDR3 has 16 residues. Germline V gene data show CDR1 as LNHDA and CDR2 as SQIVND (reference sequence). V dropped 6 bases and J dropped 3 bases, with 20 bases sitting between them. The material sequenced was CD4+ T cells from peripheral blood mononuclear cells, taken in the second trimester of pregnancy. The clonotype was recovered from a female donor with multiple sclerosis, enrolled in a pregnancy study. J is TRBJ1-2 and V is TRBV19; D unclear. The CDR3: CASRPPSSGGDYGYTF. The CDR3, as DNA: TGTGCCAGTAGGCCACCCTCCTCGGGAGGTGACTATGGCTACACCTTC.